This T cell receptor (beta chain) was sequenced during a study of memory CD4+ T cells and cytomegalovirus serostatus. Assay: immunoSEQ multiplex PCR; the TCRdb copy retains only in-frame clones and omits some. The sample has under 35,000 clones, approximately 76% seen once. The CDR3 sequence is 14 residues long. Per germline, CDR1 MDHEN and CDR2 SYDVKM. The V end was cut by 10 bases, the J end by 0 bases, with 12 bases between. Single viable CD3+CD4+CD8-CD45RO+ cells were sorted as the memory CD4+ T cells. This TCR was sampled from an adult in good health and CMV-seronegative. Some clones in this sample may be carry-over from other donors' samples. Sequenced input: memory CD4+ T cells from blood. The chain combines TRBV28 with TRBJ1-4; tentative D call: TRBD1 (5 bases). The CDR3 sequence: CATGAESTNEKLFF. CDR3 nucleotides: TGTGCCACCGGGGCGGAGTCAACTAATGAAAAACTGTTTTTT.